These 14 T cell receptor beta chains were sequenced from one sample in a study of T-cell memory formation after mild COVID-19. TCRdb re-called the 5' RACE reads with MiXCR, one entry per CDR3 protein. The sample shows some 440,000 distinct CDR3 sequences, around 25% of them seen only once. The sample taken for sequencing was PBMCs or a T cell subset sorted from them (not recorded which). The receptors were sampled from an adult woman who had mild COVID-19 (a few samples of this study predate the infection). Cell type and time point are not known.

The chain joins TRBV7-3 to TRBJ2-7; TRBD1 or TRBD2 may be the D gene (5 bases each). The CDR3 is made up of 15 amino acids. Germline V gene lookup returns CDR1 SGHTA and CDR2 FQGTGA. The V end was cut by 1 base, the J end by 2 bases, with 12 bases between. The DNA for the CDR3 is TGTGCCAGCAGCTTAATGATGGGACGGGCCTACGAGCAGTACTTC. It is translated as CASSLMMGRAYEQYF.

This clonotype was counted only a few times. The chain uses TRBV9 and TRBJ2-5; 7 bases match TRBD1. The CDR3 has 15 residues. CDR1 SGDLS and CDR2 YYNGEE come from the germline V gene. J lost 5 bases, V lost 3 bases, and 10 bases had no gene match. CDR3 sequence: CASSALTGFGETQYF. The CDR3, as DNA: TGTGCCAGCAGCGCACTGACAGGGTTTGGGGAGACCCAGTACTTC.

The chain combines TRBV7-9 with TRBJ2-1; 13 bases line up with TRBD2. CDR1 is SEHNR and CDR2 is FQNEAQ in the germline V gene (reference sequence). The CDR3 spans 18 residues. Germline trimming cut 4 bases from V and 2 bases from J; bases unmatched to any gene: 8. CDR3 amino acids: CASSWGGLAGLAYNEQFF. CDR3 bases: TGTGCCAGCAGCTGGGGGGGACTAGCGGGACTCGCCTACAATGAGCAGTTCTTC.

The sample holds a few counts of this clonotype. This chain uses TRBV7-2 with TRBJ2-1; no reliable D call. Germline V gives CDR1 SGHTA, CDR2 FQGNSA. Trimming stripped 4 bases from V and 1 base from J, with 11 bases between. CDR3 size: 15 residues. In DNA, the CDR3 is TGTGCCAGCAGCTCCGCTCGGCTATCCTACAATGAGCAGTTCTTC. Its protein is CASSSARLSYNEQFF.

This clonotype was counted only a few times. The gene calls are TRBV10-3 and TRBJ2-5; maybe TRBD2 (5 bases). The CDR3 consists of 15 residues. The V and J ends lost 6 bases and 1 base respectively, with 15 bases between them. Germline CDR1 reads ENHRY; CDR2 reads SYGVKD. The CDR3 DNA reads TGTGCCATCAGCCCCGCCACTAGTGTCCAAGAGACCCAGTACTTC. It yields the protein CAISPATSVQETQYF.

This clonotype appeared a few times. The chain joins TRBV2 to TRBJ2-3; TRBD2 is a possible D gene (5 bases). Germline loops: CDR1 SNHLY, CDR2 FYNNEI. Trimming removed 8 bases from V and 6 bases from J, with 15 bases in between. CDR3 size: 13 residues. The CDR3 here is CASQDYSGDTQYF. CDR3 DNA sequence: TGTGCCAGCCAAGATTACTCGGGGGATACGCAGTATTTT.

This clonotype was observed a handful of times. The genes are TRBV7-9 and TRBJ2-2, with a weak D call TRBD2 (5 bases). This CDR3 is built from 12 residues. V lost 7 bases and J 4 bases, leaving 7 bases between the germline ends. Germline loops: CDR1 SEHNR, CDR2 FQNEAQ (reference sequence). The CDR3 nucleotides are TGTGCCAGCACCGGACTCACCGGGGAGCTGTTTTTT. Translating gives CASTGLTGELFF.

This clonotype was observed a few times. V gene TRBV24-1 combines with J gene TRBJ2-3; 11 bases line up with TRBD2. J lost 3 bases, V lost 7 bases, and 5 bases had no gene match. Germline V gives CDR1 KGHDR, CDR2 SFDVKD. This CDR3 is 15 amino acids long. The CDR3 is CATSSTSGGTDTQYF. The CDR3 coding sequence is TGTGCCACCAGCTCTACTAGCGGGGGTACAGATACGCAGTATTTT.

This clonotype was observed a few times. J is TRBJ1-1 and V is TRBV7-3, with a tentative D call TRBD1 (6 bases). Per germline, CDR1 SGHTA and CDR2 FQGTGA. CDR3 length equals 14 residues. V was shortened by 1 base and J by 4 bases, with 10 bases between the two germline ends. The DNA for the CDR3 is TGTGCCAGCAGCTTAAGGGAGGGGGGCACTGAAGCTTTCTTT. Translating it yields CASSLREGGTEAFF.

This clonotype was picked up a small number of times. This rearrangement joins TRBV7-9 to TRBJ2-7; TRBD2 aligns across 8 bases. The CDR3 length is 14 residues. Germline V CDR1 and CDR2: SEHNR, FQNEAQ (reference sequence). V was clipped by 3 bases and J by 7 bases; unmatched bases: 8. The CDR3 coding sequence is TGTGCCAGCAGCTTTTCGGGAGGGCCAGGGGAGCAGTACTTC. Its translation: CASSFSGGPGEQYF.

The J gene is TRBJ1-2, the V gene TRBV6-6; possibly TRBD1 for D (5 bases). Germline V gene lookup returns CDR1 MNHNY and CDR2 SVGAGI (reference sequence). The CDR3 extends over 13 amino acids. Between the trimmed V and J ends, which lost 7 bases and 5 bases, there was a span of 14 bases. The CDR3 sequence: CASILPGGYGYTF. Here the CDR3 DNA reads TGTGCCAGCATTCTCCCGGGGGGATATGGCTACACCTTC.

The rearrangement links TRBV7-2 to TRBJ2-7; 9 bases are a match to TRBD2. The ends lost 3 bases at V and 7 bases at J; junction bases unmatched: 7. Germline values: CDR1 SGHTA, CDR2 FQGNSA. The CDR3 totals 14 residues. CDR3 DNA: TGTGCCAGCAGCTTTGCGGGAGGGCCTGTAGAGCAGTACTTC. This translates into CASSFAGGPVEQYF.

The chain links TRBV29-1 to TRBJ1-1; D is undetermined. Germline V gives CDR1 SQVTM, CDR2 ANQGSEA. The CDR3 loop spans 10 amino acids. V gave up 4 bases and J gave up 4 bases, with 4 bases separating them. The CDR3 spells CSVAVTEAFF. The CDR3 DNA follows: TGCAGCGTTGCTGTCACTGAAGCTTTCTTT.

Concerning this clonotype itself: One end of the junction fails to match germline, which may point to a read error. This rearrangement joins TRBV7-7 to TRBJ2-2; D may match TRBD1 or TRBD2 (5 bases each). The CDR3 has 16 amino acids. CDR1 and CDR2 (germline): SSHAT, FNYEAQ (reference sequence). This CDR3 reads CASSLEGHENTGELFF. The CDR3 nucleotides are TGTGCTAGCAGCTTAGAGGGGCACGAGAACACCGGGGAGCTGTTTTTT.